The T cell receptor beta chain under discussion was sequenced for a study of T cells in tuberculosis listed by TCRdb under 2018. At the level of the whole study: In the study, CD1B tetramers and high-throughput TCR immunosequencing were combined to characterize T cells specific for the mycobacterial lipid antigen glucose monomycolate (GMM). IGRA-negative adolescents, IGRA-positive adolescents with latent tuberculosis and adults with active tuberculosis, more than 9 per group, were compared in a South African clinical cohort.

At study entry, a tuberculin skin test and the QuantiFERON-TB GOLD In-Tube IGRA were used to screen adolescents for latent tuberculosis infection. Immunosequencing of unsorted cryopreserved PBMC covered, on average, about 91,000 T cells per clinical donor. Eleven high schools in the Worcester region of the Western Cape, South Africa, served as enrollment sites for adolescents aged 12 to 18 years. Ten or so M. tuberculosis-infected adolescents and some ten uninfected adolescents, matched for age and sex, were selected. Adolescent PBMC were isolated from freshly drawn heparinized blood by density centrifugation and cryopreserved. TCR libraries were generated with the immunoSEQ multiplex PCR assay, using TCR-beta and/or TCR-alpha/delta assays for each sample. The amplified TCR libraries were sequenced using the Illumina high-throughput platform. On the study's bioinformatics: Clustering and dimensionality reduction relied on pairwise TCRdist distances among GMM-specific receptors from T cells that were either sorted ex vivo or expanded in vitro. Each clinical repertoire was assigned a mean NN-distance score, defined as the average TCRdist to the nearest 10% of tetramer-positive reference sequences. GEM TCR motif frequency was computed as the fraction of unique TCRs matching known GEM sequences by V/J usage and CDR3 length. Active tuberculosis was classified by linear discriminant analysis with leave-one-out cross-validation, implemented in scikit-learn. The source is immuneACCESS, and TCRdb retained only in-frame sequences with V and J called. Part of the clones is not carried over; for the studies checked, unresolved V genes explain less than half of this, and the remainder is unexplained. The V and J calls and clone size come from that table; D and trimming were worked out from the DNA. The sample table shows under 45,000 clones, and about 96% are seen once. 3% to 4% of the sample is taken by the ten largest.

Study-wide findings and limitations: With the diverse GMM-specific repertoire as input, a classifier achieved around 87% accuracy (AUROC about 0.9), whereas GEM motif frequencies as input gave approximately 74% accuracy. Compared with IGRA-negative controls, TCR-alpha repertoires from active tuberculosis had smaller mean NN-distances to GMM-specific TCRs, which suggests clonal expansion of these TCRs. Clinical samples were selected based on the availability of cryopreserved specimens, with adults included as active tuberculosis cases and adolescents included as controls. The smaller NN-distances were partly driven by shorter CDR3-alpha lengths in active tuberculosis patients, and the difference for TCR-beta did not reach statistical significance.

Only one count was recorded for this clone. Its antigen is not yet known. No base qualities exist here, and no much larger clone lies one base off it. Sequenced: PBMCs. The TCR originated in a donor between 5 and 29 years old with latent tuberculosis or without tuberculosis infection.

The DNA sequence follows: TGCAGCGCCCAATACAGGGATTTGGAAGCTTTCTTT. Its translation reads: CSAQYRDLEAFF. The sequence joins TRBV29-1 to TRBJ1-1; the D gene is perhaps TRBD1, on 6 matching bases. CDR1 and CDR2 are drawn from the germline V gene: SQVTM, ANQGSEA. The CDR3 holds 12 amino acids from the cysteine to the phenylalanine. Only the CDR3 region is kept as DNA, spanning 36 bases read in frame from base 1. V is clipped by 7 bases and J by 8 bases, and the sequence between their germline boundaries is 17 bases long.